This TCR beta chain derives from a study of T cells in Graves' hyperthyroidism and ophthalmopathy. At least ten counts were recorded for this clonotype. Absence of ophthalmopathy progression within 18 months defined stable Graves' hyperthyroidism. Every diagnosis used clinical symptoms, serum thyroxine and TRAb, thyroid ultrasound and orbital computed tomography. The V gene's germline CDR1 is GTSNPN and CDR2 SVGIG (reference sequence). V lost 2 bases and J 6 bases, leaving 20 bases between the germline ends. This CDR3 comprises 16 residues. Amplified TCR beta CDR3 regions derived from RNA transcripts. Carried out on the TCR CDR3, a first-round RT-PCR used the HTBI primer set. Via MiXCR, TCRdb re-called the multiplex PCR reads, giving one row per CDR3 protein. The repertoire includes fewer than 650,000 distinct CDR3 sequences, 13% to 15% of them detected once, and approximately 15% sits in the top ten.

The sample comprised blood. This sequence originates from a woman aged 40 to 49 with Graves' hyperthyroidism. The rearrangement uses TRBV30 and TRBJ2-1; a weak D match, TRBD2 (7 bases). The CDR3 DNA follows: TGTGCCTGGAGTACCCCTGGGAGGGGGTCTATCAATGAGCAGTTCTTC. Translating gives CAWSTPGRGSINEQFF.